The T cell receptor beta chain described here comes from a study of T cell responses to AZD1222 COVID-19 vaccine. General study results and limits: Among AZD1222 vaccinees, only six or seven were seropositive at baseline. Among vaccine-associated CD4 TCRs, coverage spanned spike, with dominance at 160-218 and 743-854. In all cases, repertoires were sampled only after the peak T cell response.

The germline CDR1 and CDR2 sequences are GTSNPN and SVGIG (reference sequence). J was trimmed by 2 bases and V by 2 bases; bases with no gene match: 2. This CDR3 comprises 15 residues. A word on this clone: Its specificity is unknown.

Here immunoSEQ multiplex PCR was the method, and the copy in TCRdb shows in-frame clones only, minus some. The profile shows around 99,000 clones, about nine tenths of them singletons. Second-dose timings of about 4 or about 12 weeks were pooled. The sample consisted of peripheral blood, taken 28 days after the second AZD1222 dose. V and J are TRBV30 and TRBJ2-1, with 11 bases fitting TRBD2. The TCR was taken from an adult who received the AZD1222 COVID-19 vaccine. The chain's CDR3 is CAWSSLAGAYNEQFF. In DNA, the CDR3 is TGTGCCTGGAGTTCACTAGCGGGAGCCTACAATGAGCAGTTCTTC.